What follows describes a single T cell receptor (beta chain). The antigen is not known. Once RNA had been extracted, it was reverse transcribed into cDNA to act as the sequencing template. Measured with immunoSEQ multiplex PCR; TCRdb has only the in-frame clones, and not every one. The profile shows 140,000 to 150,000 clones, roughly 62% of them singletons. CDR3 size: 14 residues. Germline-derived CDR1 and CDR2 are LNHNV and YYDKDF (reference sequence). Deletions cut 5 bases from V and 0 bases from J, with 7 bases between. This record comes from a study of CD8+ T cells in alopecia areata. Study as a whole: Treated individuals took tofacitinib by mouth, 5 to 10 mg twice daily.

Study-level points and caveats: Patients showed less clear TCR sequence sharing than mice, possibly partly because of HLA diversity. Scalp repertoires also include resident alphabeta T cells from normal skin.

The source was CD4+ T cells sorted from blood, collected at week 0. V gene TRBV15 combines with J gene TRBJ2-2; unclear D gene. The TCR sequence derives from a human donor with alopecia areata. The CDR3 region is CATSRSSNTGELFF. DNA for the CDR3: TGTGCCACCAGCCGCAGTTCGAACACCGGGGAGCTGTTTTTT.